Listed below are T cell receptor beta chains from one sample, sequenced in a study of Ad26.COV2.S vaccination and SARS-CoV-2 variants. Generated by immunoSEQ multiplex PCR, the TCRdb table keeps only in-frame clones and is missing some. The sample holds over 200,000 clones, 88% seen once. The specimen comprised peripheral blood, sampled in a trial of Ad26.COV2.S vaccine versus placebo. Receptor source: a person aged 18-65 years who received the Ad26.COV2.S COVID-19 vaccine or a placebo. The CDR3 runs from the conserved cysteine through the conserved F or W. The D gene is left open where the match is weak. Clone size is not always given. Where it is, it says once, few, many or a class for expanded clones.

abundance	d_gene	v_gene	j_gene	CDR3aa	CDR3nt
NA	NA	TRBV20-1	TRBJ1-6	CSASGGRGSPLHF	TGCAGTGCTAGTGGGGGTAGGGGTTCACCCCTCCACTTT
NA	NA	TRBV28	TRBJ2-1	CASSLYYNEQFF	TGTGCCAGCAGTTTATACTACAATGAGCAGTTCTTC
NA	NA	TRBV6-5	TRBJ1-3	CASSPTSGSGNTIYF	TGTGCCAGCAGTCCAACTTCAGGCTCTGGAAACACCATATATTTT
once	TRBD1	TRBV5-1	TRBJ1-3	CASRAGQITGNTIYF	TGCGCCAGCAGGGCGGGACAGATAACTGGAAACACCATATATTTT
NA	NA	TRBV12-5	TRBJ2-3	CASAWTDTDTQYF	TGTGCTAGTGCCTGGACAGACACAGATACGCAGTATTTT
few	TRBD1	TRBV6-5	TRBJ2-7	CASSSTGGSYEQYF	TGTGCCAGCAGTTCGACAGGGGGGTCCTACGAGCAGTACTTC
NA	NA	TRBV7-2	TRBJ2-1	CASSFFLQGRFYNEQFF	TGTGCCAGCAGCTTTTTCCTGCAGGGTCGGTTCTACAATGAGCAGTTCTTC
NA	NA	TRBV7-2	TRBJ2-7	CASSLDGGITSYEQYF	TGTGCCAGCAGCTTAGATGGGGGAATCACCTCCTACGAGCAGTACTTC
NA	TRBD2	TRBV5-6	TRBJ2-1	CASSFRLAGTLGYNEQFF	TGTGCCAGCAGCTTCCGACTAGCGGGAACCCTTGGCTACAATGAGCAGTTCTTC
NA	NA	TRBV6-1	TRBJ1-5	CASSEGWFETHGPSNQPQHF	TGTGCCAGCAGTGAAGGCTGGTTTGAGACACACGGCCCCAGCAATCAGCCCCAGCATTTT
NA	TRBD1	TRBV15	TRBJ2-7	CATSRTRTGGIDEQYF	TGTGCCACCAGCAGAACTCGGACAGGGGGCATTGACGAGCAGTACTTC
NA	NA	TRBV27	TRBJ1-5	CASSFSGYSNQPQHF	TGTGCCAGCAGTTTTTCGGGCTATAGCAATCAGCCCCAGCATTTT
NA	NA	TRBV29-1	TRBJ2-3	CSVDRVGTDTQYF	TGCAGCGTTGACAGGGTCGGCACAGATACGCAGTATTTT
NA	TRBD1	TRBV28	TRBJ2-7	CASTADRPDSYEQYF	TGTGCCAGCACCGCGGACAGGCCAGACTCCTACGAGCAGTACTTC
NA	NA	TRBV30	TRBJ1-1	CAWSKTGNTEAFF	TGTGCCTGGAGCAAGACAGGAAACACTGAAGCTTTCTTT
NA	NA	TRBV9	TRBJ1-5	CASSVTDSNQPQHF	TGTGCCAGCAGCGTAACAGATAGCAATCAGCCCCAGCATTTT
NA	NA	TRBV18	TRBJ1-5	CASSPGGGASNQPQHF	TGTGCCAGCTCACCCGGGGGAGGAGCGAGCAATCAGCCCCAGCATTTT
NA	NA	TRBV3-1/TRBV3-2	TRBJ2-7	CASSQLSGVHSYEQYF	TGTGCCAGCAGCCAATTAAGTGGGGTCCATTCCTACGAGCAGTACTTC
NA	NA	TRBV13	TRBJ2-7	CASSLWGSVNYEQYF	TGTGCCAGCAGCTTGTGGGGTAGCGTTAACTACGAGCAGTACTTC
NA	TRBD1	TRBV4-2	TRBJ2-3	CASSQQQGGLTDTQYF	TGTGCCAGCAGCCAGCAACAGGGGGGTCTGACAGATACGCAGTATTTT
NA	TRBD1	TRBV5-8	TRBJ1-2	CASSLQGARYGYTF	TGTGCCAGCAGCTTACAGGGGGCGCGTTATGGCTACACCTTC
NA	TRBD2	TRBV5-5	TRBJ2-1	CASSGRTSGTYNEQFF	TGTGCCAGCAGCGGTCGGACTAGCGGGACTTACAATGAGCAGTTCTTC
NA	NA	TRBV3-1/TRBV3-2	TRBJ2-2	CASSQVGLTGELFF	TGTGCCAGCAGCCAAGTGGGCCTCACCGGGGAGCTGTTTTTT
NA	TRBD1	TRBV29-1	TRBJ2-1	CSELGGQSYNEQFF	TGCAGCGAATTAGGGGGCCAATCCTACAATGAGCAGTTCTTC
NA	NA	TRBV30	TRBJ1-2	CAWSANWGRGDGYTF	TGTGCCTGGAGTGCTAACTGGGGGCGTGGGGATGGCTACACCTTC
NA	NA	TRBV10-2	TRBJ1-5	CASSPEGWSNQPQHF	TGCGCCAGCAGCCCCGAAGGGTGGAGCAATCAGCCCCAGCATTTT
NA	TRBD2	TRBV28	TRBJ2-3	CASSDPGLAGGYGTDTQYF	TGTGCCAGCAGCGATCCGGGACTAGCGGGAGGATATGGCACAGATACGCAGTATTTT
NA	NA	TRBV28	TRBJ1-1	CASSLHFKNTEAFF	TGTGCCAGCAGTTTGCACTTTAAGAACACTGAAGCTTTCTTT
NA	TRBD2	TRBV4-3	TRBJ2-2	CASSQLAGGNTGELFF	TGCGCCAGCAGCCAACTAGCGGGGGGCAACACCGGGGAGCTGTTTTTT
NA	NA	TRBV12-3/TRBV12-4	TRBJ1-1	CASSRVSVAEAFF	TGTGCCAGCAGCCGGGTCTCCGTGGCTGAAGCTTTCTTT
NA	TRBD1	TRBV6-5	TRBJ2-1	CASSWRQGSYNEQFF	TGTGCCAGCAGTTGGAGACAGGGCTCCTACAATGAGCAGTTCTTC
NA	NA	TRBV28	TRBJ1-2	CASSFRTNYGYTF	TGTGCCAGCAGTTTTAGGACGAACTATGGCTACACCTTC
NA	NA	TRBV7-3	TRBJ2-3	CASSFTDTQYF	TGTGCCAGCAGCTTCACAGATACGCAGTATTTT
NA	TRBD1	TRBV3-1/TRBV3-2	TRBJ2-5	CASSPGTGGGKTQYF	TGTGCCAGCAGCCCGGGGACAGGGGGTGGGAAGACCCAGTACTTC
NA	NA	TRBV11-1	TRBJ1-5	CASSFASNQPQHF	TGTGCCAGCAGCTTCGCCAGCAATCAGCCCCAGCATTTT
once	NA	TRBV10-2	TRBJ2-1	CASRAVGGNEQFF	TGCGCCAGCAGGGCTGTAGGGGGGAATGAGCAGTTCTTC
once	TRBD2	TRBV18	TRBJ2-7	CASSPPTSGLYEQYF	TGTGCCAGCTCACCACCGACTAGCGGACTATACGAGCAGTACTTC
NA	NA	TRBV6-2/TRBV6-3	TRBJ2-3	CASSYSLTTSSTDTQYF	TGTGCCAGCAGTTACTCTCTTACAACTTCTAGCACAGATACGCAGTATTTT
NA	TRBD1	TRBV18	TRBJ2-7	CASSPPGQGYGYEQYF	TGTGCCAGCTCACCCCCGGGACAGGGGTACGGCTACGAGCAGTACTTC
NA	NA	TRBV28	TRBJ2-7	CASSPEGGPPYEQYF	TGTGCCAGCAGTCCTGAGGGGGGGCCACCTTACGAGCAGTACTTC
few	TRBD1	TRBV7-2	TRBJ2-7	CASSPHLWTGRYEQYF	TGTGCCAGCAGCCCCCATCTCTGGACAGGGCGGTACGAGCAGTACTTC
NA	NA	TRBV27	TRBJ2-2	CASSTVRGNTGELFF	TGTGCCAGCAGTACGGTCAGGGGGAACACCGGGGAGCTGTTTTTT
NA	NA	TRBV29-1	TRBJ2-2	CSVEDPLENTGELFF	TGCAGCGTTGAAGATCCTCTAGAGAACACCGGGGAGCTGTTTTTT
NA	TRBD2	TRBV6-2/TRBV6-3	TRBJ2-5	CASSRTSAQETQYF	TGTGCCAGCAGCCGGACTAGCGCCCAAGAGACCCAGTACTTC
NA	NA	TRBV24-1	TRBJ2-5	CATSDSPRDRQETQYF	TGTGCCACCAGTGACTCCCCCCGGGACCGCCAAGAGACCCAGTACTTC
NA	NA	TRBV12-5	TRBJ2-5	CASGLDMSQETQYF	TGTGCTAGTGGTCTGGACATGAGTCAAGAGACCCAGTACTTC
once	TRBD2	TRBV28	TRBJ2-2	CASRSRLAETTPNTGELFF	TGTGCCAGCAGGAGCAGACTAGCGGAAACCACACCGAACACCGGGGAGCTGTTTTTT